These T cell receptor beta chains were read from a single sample in a study of a mutant IDH1 vaccine in newly diagnosed glioma. No antigen has been identified for these receptors. The protocol was immunoSEQ multiplex PCR, while the TCRdb copy is restricted to in-frame clones and leaves out a portion. The data show about 56,000 clones, around 87% seen once. The sample consisted of PBMCs, taken from a glioma patient whose treatment included an IDH1 peptide vaccine. These receptors all come from a man aged 40-49 years with glioma. Each CDR3 is given without its conserved first and last residue. The order of the fields is CDR3 length, V gene, CDR3 protein.

len: 12
v_gene: TRBV2
CDR3aa: ASSRTGGGETQY

len: 14
v_gene: TRBV4-1
CDR3aa: ASSQLSGSGAETQY

len: 13
v_gene: TRBV5-6
CDR3aa: ASSGVPGGGSPLH

len: 13
v_gene: TRBV19
CDR3aa: ASSPEGAGANVLT

len: 12
v_gene: TRBV7-8
CDR3aa: ASGGPGGDQPQH

len: 11
v_gene: TRBV29-1
CDR3aa: SVEETGGYEQY

len: 12
v_gene: TRBV28
CDR3aa: ASVSGLAGGSEF

len: 14
v_gene: TRBV25-1
CDR3aa: ASSELGTVNTGELF

len: 12
v_gene: TRBV4-3
CDR3aa: ASSQVLSSQPQH

len: 12
v_gene: TRBV7-3
CDR3aa: ASSHVGLNTEAF

len: 13
v_gene: TRBV4-1
CDR3aa: ASSQDGHYNQPQH

len: 16
v_gene: TRBV7-9
CDR3aa: ASSSLTSPPLGANVLT

len: 13
v_gene: TRBV9
CDR3aa: ASSVGGIGNQPQH

len: 11
v_gene: TRBV6-5
CDR3aa: ASSYTGYTGYT

len: 14
v_gene: TRBV7-9
CDR3aa: ASSFSMGVNLGTQY

len: 12
v_gene: TRBV6-4
CDR3aa: ASSDSGGSDTQY

len: 9
v_gene: TRBV20-1
CDR3aa: SATHPSTQY

len: 11
v_gene: TRBV6-5
CDR3aa: ATRAPSGNTIY

len: 11
v_gene: TRBV7-9
CDR3aa: ASATGRTEKLF

len: 12
v_gene: TRBV7-2
CDR3aa: ASSLAVGNTEAF

len: 16
v_gene: TRBV27
CDR3aa: ASSFLVAGGSHNEKLF

len: 13
v_gene: TRBV19
CDR3aa: ASSRQGTSTDTQY

len: 8
v_gene: TRBV6-5
CDR3aa: ASSYSTTF

len: 9
v_gene: TRBV7-2
CDR3aa: ASSLVTGQY

len: 12
v_gene: TRBV6-5
CDR3aa: ASSYSRGDNEQF

len: 11
v_gene: TRBV19
CDR3aa: ASSIGVWETQY

len: 14
v_gene: TRBV5-4
CDR3aa: ASSLGLAVPSREQY

len: 17
v_gene: TRBV19
CDR3aa: ASSSSRNRVTGMNTEAF

len: 16
v_gene: TRBV7-9
CDR3aa: ASSRDPPDQGQTGELF

len: 17
v_gene: TRBV4-2
CDR3aa: ASSQKLIRGPDGNQPQH

len: 13
v_gene: TRBV27
CDR3aa: ASSGTGINTGELF

len: 15
v_gene: TRBV11-2
CDR3aa: ASSWDPSGRAGNEQF

len: 16
v_gene: TRBV4-3
CDR3aa: ASSRRLAGGEGYNEQF

len: 11
v_gene: TRBV2
CDR3aa: ASSETSAGELF

len: 14
v_gene: TRBV19
CDR3aa: ASSILGTGFANGYT

len: 14
v_gene: TRBV9
CDR3aa: ASSATSGRESNEQF

len: 12
v_gene: TRBV7-2
CDR3aa: ASSLWGGVNEQY

len: 13
v_gene: TRBV11-1
CDR3aa: ASSTRLRGRTEAF

len: 14
v_gene: TRBV5-5
CDR3aa: ASSFRILAPPVEQF

len: 13
v_gene: TRBV7-9
CDR3aa: ASSLGTGGGTEAF

len: 15
v_gene: TRBV2
CDR3aa: ASSPGVAGGQVDTQY

len: 13
v_gene: TRBV5-6
CDR3aa: ASSSDKQPRYEQY

len: 11
v_gene: TRBV4-1
CDR3aa: ASSPWTALEAF

len: 8
v_gene: TRBV19
CDR3aa: ASPGREAF

len: 14
v_gene: TRBV19
CDR3aa: ASSMASGWDPYEQY

len: 14
v_gene: TRBV5-4
CDR3aa: ASSSSGLLSSYEQY

len: 11
v_gene: TRBV27
CDR3aa: ASTQTGLSGYT

len: 12
v_gene: TRBV4-2
CDR3aa: ASSQRERTDTQY

len: 13
v_gene: TRBV25-1
CDR3aa: ASSEASGTIDEQY

len: 12
v_gene: TRBV27
CDR3aa: ASSLSTGGETQY

len: 13
v_gene: TRBV6-5
CDR3aa: ASRLSGIMNTEAF

len: 12
v_gene: TRBV7-2
CDR3aa: ASSFGGENTEAF

len: 12
v_gene: TRBV4-2
CDR3aa: ASSQGPGGGPQY

len: 13
v_gene: TRBV7-8
CDR3aa: ASSFQTSGIREQY

len: 12
v_gene: TRBV7-9
CDR3aa: ASSARRGGTEAF